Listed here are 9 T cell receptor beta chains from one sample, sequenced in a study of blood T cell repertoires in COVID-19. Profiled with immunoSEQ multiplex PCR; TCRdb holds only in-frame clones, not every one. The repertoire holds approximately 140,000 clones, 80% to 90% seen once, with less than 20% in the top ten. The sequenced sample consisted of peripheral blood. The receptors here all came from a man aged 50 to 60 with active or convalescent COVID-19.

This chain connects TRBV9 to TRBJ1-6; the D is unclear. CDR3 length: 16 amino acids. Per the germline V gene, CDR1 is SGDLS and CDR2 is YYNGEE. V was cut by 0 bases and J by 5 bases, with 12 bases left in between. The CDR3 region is CASSVAGTPNNSPLHF. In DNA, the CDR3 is TGTGCCAGCAGCGTAGCGGGTACACCGAATAATTCACCCCTCCACTTT.

CDR3 sequence: CAIRNTQGIVNSPLHF. The CDR3, as DNA: TGTGCCATCAGAAACACGCAGGGTATCGTTAATTCACCCCTCCACTTT. The chain is built from TRBV10-3 and TRBJ1-6, with a possible D match to TRBD1 (5 bases). The germline CDR1 and CDR2 sequences are ENHRY and SYGVKD. The length of the CDR3 is 16 residues. V gave up 6 bases and J gave up 6 bases, with 18 bases separating them.

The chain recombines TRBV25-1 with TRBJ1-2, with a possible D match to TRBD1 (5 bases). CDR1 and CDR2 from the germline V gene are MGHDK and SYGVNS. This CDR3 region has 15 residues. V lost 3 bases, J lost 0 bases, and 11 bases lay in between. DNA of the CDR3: TGTGCCAGCAGTGATTACGGGGGATCTAACTATGGCTACACCTTC. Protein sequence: CASSDYGGSNYGYTF.

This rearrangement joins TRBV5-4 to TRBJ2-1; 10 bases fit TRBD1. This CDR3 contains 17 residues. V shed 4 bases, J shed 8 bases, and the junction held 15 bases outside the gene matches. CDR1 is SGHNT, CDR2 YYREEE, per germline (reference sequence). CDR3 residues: CASSRSKTGGRLDEQFF. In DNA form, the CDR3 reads TGTGCCAGCAGCCGCAGCAAGACAGGGGGCAGGCTGGATGAGCAGTTCTTC. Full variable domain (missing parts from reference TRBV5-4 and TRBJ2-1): ETGVTQSPTHLIKTRGQQVTLRCSSQSGHNTVSWYQQALGQGPQFIFQYYREEENGRGNFPPRFSGLQFPNYSSELNVNALELDDSALYLCASSRSKTGGRLDEQFFGPGTRLTVL.

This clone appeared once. The CDR3 protein is CAWSQGAPREAFF. Here the CDR3 DNA reads TGTGCCTGGAGTCAGGGGGCCCCGAGGGAAGCTTTCTTT. This rearrangement joins TRBV30 to TRBJ1-1; TRBD1 agrees at 8 bases. CDR3 size: 13 residues. With 2 bases clipped from V and 8 bases from J, the junction kept 7 bases outside the gene matches. Germline V CDR1 and CDR2: GTSNPN, SVGIG (reference sequence).

This CDR3 reads CASSSASTEGPQHF. DNA for the CDR3: TGTGCCAGCAGTTCCGCTTCGACCGAGGGGCCCCAGCATTTT. The rearrangement uses TRBV6-2 or TRBV6-3 and TRBJ1-5, with unresolved D. The germline V gene has CDR1 MNHEY and CDR2 SVGEGT. The CDR3 is made up of 14 amino acids. Trimming cost V 4 bases and J 9 bases, with 16 bases left between them.

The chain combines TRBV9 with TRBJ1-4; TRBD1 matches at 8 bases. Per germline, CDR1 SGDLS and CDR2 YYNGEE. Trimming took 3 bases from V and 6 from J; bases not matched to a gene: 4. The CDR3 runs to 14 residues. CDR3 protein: CASSAQGADEKLFF. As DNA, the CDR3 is TGTGCCAGCAGCGCCCAGGGGGCTGATGAAAAACTGTTTTTT.

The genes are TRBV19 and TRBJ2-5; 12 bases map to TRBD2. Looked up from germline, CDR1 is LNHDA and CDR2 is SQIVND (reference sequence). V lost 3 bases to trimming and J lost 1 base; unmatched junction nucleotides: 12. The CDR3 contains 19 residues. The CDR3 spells CASSIRASGGAGFQETQYF. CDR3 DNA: TGTGCCAGTAGTATCCGGGCTAGCGGGGGGGCCGGGTTCCAAGAGACCCAGTACTTC. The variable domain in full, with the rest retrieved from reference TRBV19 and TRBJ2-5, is DGGITQSPKYLFRKEGQNVTLSCEQNLNHDAMYWYRQDPGQGLRLIYYSQIVNDFQKGDIAEGYSVSREKKESFPLTVTSAQKNPTAFYLCASSIRASGGAGFQETQYFGPGTRLLVL.

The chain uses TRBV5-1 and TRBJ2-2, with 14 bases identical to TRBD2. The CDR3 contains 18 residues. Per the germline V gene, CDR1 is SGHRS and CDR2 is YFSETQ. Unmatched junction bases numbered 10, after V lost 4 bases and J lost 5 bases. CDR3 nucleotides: TGCGCCAGCAGCGCCGGGACTAGCGGGGGAAGGCTGACCGGGGAGCTGTTTTTT. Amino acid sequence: CASSAGTSGGRLTGELFF.